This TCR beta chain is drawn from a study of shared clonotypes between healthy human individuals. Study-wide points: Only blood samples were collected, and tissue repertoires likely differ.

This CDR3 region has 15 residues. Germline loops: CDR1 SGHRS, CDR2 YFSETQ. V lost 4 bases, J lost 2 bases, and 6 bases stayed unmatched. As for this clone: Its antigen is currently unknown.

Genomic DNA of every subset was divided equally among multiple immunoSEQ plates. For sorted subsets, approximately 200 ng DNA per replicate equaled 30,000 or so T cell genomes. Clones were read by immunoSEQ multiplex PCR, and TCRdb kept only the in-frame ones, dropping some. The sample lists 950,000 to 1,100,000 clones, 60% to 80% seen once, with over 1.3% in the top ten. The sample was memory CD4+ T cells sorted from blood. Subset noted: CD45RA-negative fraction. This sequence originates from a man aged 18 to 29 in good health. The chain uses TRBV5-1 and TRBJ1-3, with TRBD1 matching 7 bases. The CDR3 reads CASSQDRSTGNTIYF. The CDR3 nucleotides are TGCGCCAGCAGCCAGGACAGGAGTACTGGAAACACCATATATTTT.